Listed here are 20 T cell receptor beta chains from one sample, sequenced in a study of blood T cell repertoires in COVID-19. Using immunoSEQ multiplex PCR, the repertoire was profiled, and TCRdb retains in-frame clones only, with some absent. Among just over 350,000 clones listed, 75% to 90% were seen once. The sequencing input was peripheral blood. The receptors derive from a woman aged 55-69 years with COVID-19, enrolled during active disease.

This clone occurred a few times. The J gene is TRBJ2-7, the V gene TRBV5-1; D gene unclear. CDR3 length: 14 residues. Germline V gene data show CDR1 as SGHRS and CDR2 as YFSETQ. V gave up 3 bases and J gave up 2 bases, with 12 bases separating them. CDR3 nucleotide sequence: TGCGCCAGCAGCTCTTTGAGCGCCGCCTACGAGCAGTACTTC. Translating gives CASSSLSAAYEQYF.

The chain links TRBV5-1 to TRBJ1-3, with 8 bases that match TRBD1. Germline assignment: CDR1 SGHRS and CDR2 YFSETQ. There are 15 residues in the CDR3. Germline trimming cut 3 bases from V and 8 bases from J; bases unmatched to any gene: 10. CDR3 residues: CASSSGTGQSDTIYF. The CDR3 DNA follows: TGCGCCAGCAGCTCCGGGACAGGCCAGTCGGACACCATATATTTT. The variable domain in full, completed from reference TRBV5-1 and TRBJ1-3, reads KAGVTQTPRYLIKTRGQQVTLSCSPISGHRSVSWYQQTPGQGLQFLFEYFSETQRNKGNFPGRFSGRQFSNSRSEMNVSTLELGDSALYLCASSSGTGQSDTIYFGEGSWLTVV.

The rearrangement links TRBV19 to TRBJ1-5; 9 positions match TRBD1. The CDR3 length is 17 residues. The V and J ends lost 7 bases and 6 bases, in that order; junction bases with no gene match: 16. Per germline, CDR1 LNHDA and CDR2 SQIVND (reference sequence). The CDR3 loop is CASKFHLGQGISQPQHF. CDR3 nucleotides: TGTGCCAGTAAGTTTCACCTGGGACAGGGTATCTCTCAGCCCCAGCATTTT.

The chain links TRBV27 to TRBJ2-1, with 9 bases that match TRBD1. The V gene end was trimmed by 5 bases and the J gene end by 0 bases; junction bases not matched to a gene: 2. Germline V gene lookup returns CDR1 MNHEY and CDR2 SMNVEV (reference sequence). The CDR3 spans 15 residues. Here the CDR3 DNA reads TGTGCCAGCAGTATACAGGGGGCCTCCTACAATGAGCAGTTCTTC. This translates into CASSIQGASYNEQFF.

J is TRBJ2-2 and V is TRBV7-6; 13 nucleotides align to TRBD2. J gave up 0 bases and V 3 bases, and 4 bases lay outside the gene matches. Germline CDR1 SGHVS, CDR2 FNYEAQ. The length of the CDR3 is 18 residues. CDR3 DNA: TGTGCCAGCAGCTTGGGACTAGCGGGGACCGCGAACACCGGGGAGCTGTTTTTT. Residues: CASSLGLAGTANTGELFF.

The rearrangement joins TRBV18 to TRBJ1-5; TRBD1 is a possible D gene (6 bases). Germline CDR1 reads KGHSH; CDR2 reads LQKENI. Trimming pared 1 base from V and 9 bases from J, leaving 13 bases between. This CDR3 has 14 amino acids. CDR3 residues: CASSPQGGRGPQHF. DNA for the CDR3: TGTGCCAGCTCACCACAAGGGGGGAGGGGGCCCCAGCATTTT.

The rearrangement joins TRBV6-2 or TRBV6-3 to TRBJ2-2; 8 positions match TRBD2. With V trimmed by 0 bases and J by 5 bases, 8 bases remained unmatched. From germline, CDR1 is MNHEY and CDR2 SVGEGT. This CDR3 contains 17 residues. The CDR3 DNA is TGTGCCAGCAGTTACTCTTCCAGCGGGGGCGATACCGGGGAGCTGTTTTTT. Protein: CASSYSSSGGDTGELFF.

The chain has TRBV4-3 and TRBJ2-5, with TRBD1 as a possible D gene (5 bases). Between the trimmed V and J ends, which lost 0 bases and 2 bases, there was a span of 13 bases. The CDR3 loop spans 16 amino acids. Germline CDR1 reads LGHNA; CDR2 reads YSLEER. The DNA of the CDR3 is TGCGCCAGCAGCCAAGAGCTCCAGGGCCAACAAGAGACCCAGTACTTC. Its protein is CASSQELQGQQETQYF.

The chain employs TRBV2 and TRBJ1-2; TRBD1 agrees at 7 bases. Germline CDR1 is SNHLY and CDR2 is FYNNEI. The CDR3 covers 15 residues. V shed 5 bases, J shed 4 bases, and the junction held 10 bases outside the gene matches. CDR3 coding DNA: TGTGCCAGCAGTACGAGGGGGCGTGACGGCTATGGCTACACCTTC. This sequence encodes CASSTRGRDGYGYTF.

This sequence joins TRBV7-2 and TRBJ1-2; weak D call: TRBD1 (6 bases). The V gene lost 1 base and the J gene lost 7 bases, with 10 bases spanning the gap. Germline-derived CDR1 and CDR2 are SGHTA and FQGNSA. The CDR3 runs 13 residues. In DNA, the CDR3 is TGTGCCAGCAGCTTAGAACAGGGCGGTGGCTACACCTTC. Translating it yields CASSLEQGGGYTF.

CDR3 sequence: CASSFSVPVADTQYF. CDR3 in DNA: TGTGCCAGCAGTTTCTCAGTCCCAGTCGCAGATACGCAGTATTTT. V is TRBV28 and J is TRBJ2-3; D not resolved. The V end lost 3 bases, the J end lost 4 bases, and 14 bases lay between the germline ends. The germline gives CDR1 MDHEN, CDR2 SYDVKM. The CDR3 is 15 residues long.

The chain joins TRBV6-5 to TRBJ2-1, with a tentative D call TRBD2 (5 bases). In germline, CDR1 is MNHEY, CDR2 SVGAGI. With 6 bases removed from V and 3 bases from J, the gap between germline ends came to 12 bases. CDR3 length equals 14 residues. CDR3 region: CASRDMDFYNEQFF. CDR3 nucleotide sequence: TGTGCCAGCAGAGACATGGACTTCTACAATGAGCAGTTCTTC.

The chain couples TRBV9 to TRBJ2-5; 11 positions agree with TRBD2. The germline V gene has CDR1 SGDLS and CDR2 YYNGEE. The trim removed 4 bases at V and 2 bases at J, leaving 10 bases unmatched. The CDR3 covers 17 residues. CDR3: CASSSGLTSGGQETQYF. CDR3 coding DNA: TGTGCCAGCAGCTCAGGCCTTACTAGCGGGGGACAAGAGACCCAGTACTTC.

The V gene is TRBV4-1, the J gene TRBJ1-2, with TRBD1 as a possible D gene (6 bases). Germline V CDR1 and CDR2: MGHRA, YSYEKL. CDR3 length: 14 residues. Trimming pared 1 base from V and 4 bases from J, leaving 10 bases between. CDR3: CASSQAMDSYGYTF. The CDR3 coding sequence is TGCGCCAGCAGCCAAGCCATGGACAGCTATGGCTACACCTTC.

This chain connects TRBV7-3 to TRBJ1-1, with 7 bases identical to TRBD1. Trimming at V came to 5 bases and at J to 4 bases, leaving 16 bases not matched to a gene. The CDR3 extends over 17 amino acids. CDR1 and CDR2 (germline): SGHTA, FQGTGA. The CDR3 nucleotides are TGTGCCAGCAGCCTTTACCCAGCCGGGACAGCAACCACTGAAGCTTTCTTT. Its protein is CASSLYPAGTATTEAFF.

This chain links TRBV5-6 with TRBJ1-5; the match to TRBD1 covers 10 bases. Germline V gives CDR1 SGHDT, CDR2 YYEEEE. V lost 3 bases, J lost 16 bases, and 10 bases stayed unmatched. This CDR3 has 13 amino acids. CDR3 coding DNA: TGTGCCAGCAGCTCGACAGGGGGCCGAGGGGTCCATTTT. Its translation: CASSSTGGRGVHF.

This chain joins TRBV15 and TRBJ1-3; D gene uncertain. The CDR3 consists of 13 residues. The germline V and J ends were trimmed by 4 bases and 11 bases, with 15 bases remaining between them. CDR1 LNHNV and CDR2 YYDKDF come from the germline V gene (reference sequence). The CDR3 sequence: CATSTRPPPPIYF. The CDR3 coding sequence is TGTGCCACCAGCACTAGGCCCCCTCCGCCCATATATTTT.

This chain uses TRBV7-9 with TRBJ2-7; 10 nucleotides agree with TRBD1. CDR1 and CDR2 (germline): SEHNR, FQNEAQ (reference sequence). V shed 5 bases and J 4 bases; nucleotides not matched to a gene: 8. The CDR3 has 15 amino acids. CDR3 loop: CASSASGTGAYEQYF. In nucleotides, the CDR3 is TGTGCCAGCAGCGCCTCCGGGACAGGGGCGTACGAGCAGTACTTC.

The V gene is TRBV11-3, the J gene TRBJ2-7, with D possibly being TRBD1 (6 bases). The CDR3 totals 14 residues. The germline gives CDR1 SGHNT, CDR2 YENEEA. V shed 4 bases and J shed 3 bases, with 13 bases lying between them. The CDR3 is CASSYTGSFYEQYF. The DNA for the CDR3 is TGTGCCAGCAGCTACACAGGGTCGTTCTACGAGCAGTACTTC.

The chain carries TRBV10-3 and TRBJ1-5; D is uncertain. The CDR3 extends over 15 amino acids. Germline V gene lookup returns CDR1 ENHRY and CDR2 SYGVKD. The V and J ends lost 3 bases and 1 base respectively, with 10 bases between them. The CDR3 reads CAISDSTRSNQPQHF. The DNA of the CDR3 is TGTGCCATCAGTGATTCGACGCGGAGCAATCAGCCCCAGCATTTT.